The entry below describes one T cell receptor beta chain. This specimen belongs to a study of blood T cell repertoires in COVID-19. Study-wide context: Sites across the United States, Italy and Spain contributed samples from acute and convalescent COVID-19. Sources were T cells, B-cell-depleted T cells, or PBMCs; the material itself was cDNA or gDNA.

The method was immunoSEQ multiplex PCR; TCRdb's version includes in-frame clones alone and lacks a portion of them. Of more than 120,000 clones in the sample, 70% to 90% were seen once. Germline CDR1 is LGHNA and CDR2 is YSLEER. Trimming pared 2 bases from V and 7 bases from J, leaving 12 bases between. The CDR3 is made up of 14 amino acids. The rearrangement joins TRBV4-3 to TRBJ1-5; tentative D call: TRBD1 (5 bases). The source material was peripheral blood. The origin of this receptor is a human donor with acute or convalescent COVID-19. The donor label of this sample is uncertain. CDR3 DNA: TGCGCCAGCAGCCAAATCCCCGGGGGGCAGCCCCAGCATTTT. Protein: CASSQIPGGQPQHF.